These T cell receptor beta chains were read from a single sample in a study of cytomegalovirus exposure and HLA in healthy donors. The assay was immunoSEQ multiplex PCR, and TCRdb's table has in-frame clones only and misses some. The repertoire includes about 230,000 clones, approximately 84% of them detected once, and 0.2% to 0.25% sits in the top ten. The source material was PBMCs. The receptors come from a girl aged 2 to 10 in good health and CMV-seronegative. CDR3s include the opening cysteine and the closing phenylalanine or tryptophan. For some rows the clone size is stated as once, few or many, or as a class when expanded; others skip it.

abundance	v_gene	j_gene	CDR3aa
NA	TRBV6-5	TRBJ2-5	CASSWTGPQETQYF
NA	TRBV2	TRBJ2-7	CASSAQRGTYEQYF
NA	TRBV7-7	TRBJ2-5	CASSPTGTQETQYF
NA	TRBV19	TRBJ1-4	CASSKGQGLLEKLFF
NA	TRBV19	TRBJ2-7	CASSIAGVSYEQYF
NA	TRBV5-1	TRBJ2-7	CASKQELQVREQYF
once	TRBV5-8	TRBJ2-1	CASSFGGNEQFF
NA	TRBV6-1	TRBJ1-3	CASTVREAPGNTIYF
few	TRBV5-1	TRBJ1-4	CASRSGPATNEKLFF
NA	TRBV5-4	TRBJ2-7	CASSLAVSGGGEQYF
NA	TRBV4-1	TRBJ1-3	CASSQPGQSSGNTIYF
NA	TRBV4-1	NA	CASSQGYRDDEQYF
NA	TRBV5-4	TRBJ1-1	CASSPGGGSFTEAFF
few	TRBV10-2	TRBJ2-2	CASRMGLAGGKTNTGELFF
NA	TRBV5-1	TRBJ2-1	CASSLEGHEQFF
NA	TRBV27	TRBJ2-3	CASSLIFQDTNTQYF
NA	TRBV5-1	TRBJ2-5	CASSSWSGRAFYTYF
NA	TRBV12-5	TRBJ2-6	CASGLVLGGAWANVLTF
once	TRBV5-1	TRBJ2-3	CASSLGLQGNTDTQYF
few	TRBV6-5	TRBJ2-1	CASSYGGSGNEQFF
NA	TRBV5-6	TRBJ2-2	CASSLVQAYTGELFF
NA	TRBV15	TRBJ2-3	CATSRKQGDTQYF
NA	TRBV2	TRBJ2-4	CASSESLDIQYF
NA	TRBV19	TRBJ1-4	CASSLIYDRGFEKLFF
NA	TRBV2	TRBJ2-1	CASSEVLAGEQFF
NA	TRBV7-9	TRBJ2-1	CASSQGTGENNEQFF
NA	TRBV2	TRBJ1-1	CASRGQGDTEAFF
few	TRBV4-2	TRBJ1-2	CASSQASTANYGYTF
NA	TRBV5-5	TRBJ2-7	CASRPTGIRNSYEQYF
NA	TRBV25-1	TRBJ1-1	CASSEGRGGKTEAFF
once	TRBV19	TRBJ2-7	CASSPRVGRQSYEQYF
few	TRBV6-1	TRBJ2-5	CASSVSQRERGETQYF
NA	TRBV19	TRBJ2-2	CASKLTGDLTGELFF
NA	TRBV7-9	TRBJ1-5	CASSPRDQPQHF
few	TRBV5-1	TRBJ1-6	CASSFSRVENSPLHF
NA	TRBV5-5	TRBJ2-7	CASSLLQAAGGSSYEQYF
NA	TRBV5-4	TRBJ2-5	CASSLAPGGEETQYF
few	TRBV20-1	TRBJ1-2	CSAQGSGYTF
NA	TRBV9	TRBJ2-3	CASSAHTSGKTSTDTQYF
NA	TRBV27	TRBJ2-1	CASSEASGREAYNEQFF
NA	TRBV4-1	TRBJ1-4	CASSQAGLGGEKLFF
NA	TRBV21-1	TRBJ2-7	CASSKYTVNYEQYF
NA	TRBV11-2	TRBJ1-1	CASSSGQGIGAFF
NA	TRBV6-5	TRBJ2-1	CASRKGGSGDERFF
NA	TRBV5-6	TRBJ1-1	CASSLRGTNTEAFF
NA	TRBV11-2	TRBJ2-5	CASSRGLAGISQETQYF